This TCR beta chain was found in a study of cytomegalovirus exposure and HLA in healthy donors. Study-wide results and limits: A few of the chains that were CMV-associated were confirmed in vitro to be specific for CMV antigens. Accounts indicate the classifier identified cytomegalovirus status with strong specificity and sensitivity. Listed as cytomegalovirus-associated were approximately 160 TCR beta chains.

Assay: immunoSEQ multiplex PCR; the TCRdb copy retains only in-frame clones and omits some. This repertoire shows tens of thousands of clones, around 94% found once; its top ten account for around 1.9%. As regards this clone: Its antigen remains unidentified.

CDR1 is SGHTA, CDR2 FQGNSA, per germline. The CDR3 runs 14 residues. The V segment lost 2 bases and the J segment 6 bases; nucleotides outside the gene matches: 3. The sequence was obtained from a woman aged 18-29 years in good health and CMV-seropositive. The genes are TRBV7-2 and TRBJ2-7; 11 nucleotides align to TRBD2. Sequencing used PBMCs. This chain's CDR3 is CASSLLAGGVEQYF. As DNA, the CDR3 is TGTGCCAGCAGCTTACTAGCGGGGGGAGTCGAGCAGTACTTC.